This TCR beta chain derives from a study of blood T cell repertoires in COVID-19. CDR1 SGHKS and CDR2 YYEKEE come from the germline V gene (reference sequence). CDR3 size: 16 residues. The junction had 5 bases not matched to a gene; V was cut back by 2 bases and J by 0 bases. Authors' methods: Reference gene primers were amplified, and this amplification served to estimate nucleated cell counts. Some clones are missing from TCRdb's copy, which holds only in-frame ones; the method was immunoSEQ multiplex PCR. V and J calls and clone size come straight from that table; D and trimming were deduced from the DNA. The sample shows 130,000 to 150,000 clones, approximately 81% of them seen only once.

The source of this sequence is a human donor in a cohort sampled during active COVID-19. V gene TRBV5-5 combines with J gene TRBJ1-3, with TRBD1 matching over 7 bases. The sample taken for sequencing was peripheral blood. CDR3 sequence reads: CASSFLGTVSGNTIYF. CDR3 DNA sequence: TGTGCCAGCAGCTTCCTCGGGACAGTCTCTGGAAACACCATATATTTT. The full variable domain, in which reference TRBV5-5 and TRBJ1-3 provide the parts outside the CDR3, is DAGVTQSPTHLIKTRGQQVTLRCSPISGHKSVSWYQQVLGQGPQFIFQYYEKEERGRGNFPDRFSARQFPNYSSELNVNALLLGDSALYLCASSFLGTVSGNTIYFGEGSWLTVV.